The clone carrying this T cell receptor beta chain was seen only once. Its antigen is undetermined. Trimming removed 3 bases from V and 3 bases from J; junction bases left unmatched: 12. There are 18 residues in the CDR3. The germline gives CDR1 SGHTA, CDR2 FQGNSA. These data originate in a study of cytomegalovirus exposure and HLA in healthy donors. Across the study: HLA-typed donors were the source of approximately 80 million unique TCRs, which an early data release held. Study-wide results and limits: Excluded were some V segments that proved indistinguishable, including TRBV6-2 and TRBV6-3. In presence/absence analyses, roughly uniform sequencing depth across donors was assumed.

The primer mix had 60 Vbeta and 13 Jbeta primers. Using immunoSEQ multiplex PCR, the repertoire was profiled, and TCRdb retains in-frame clones only, with some absent. The data contain about 140,000 clones, around 80% of them singletons. The specimen was PBMCs. J is TRBJ2-7 and V is TRBV7-2; 12 bases agree with TRBD1. This receptor was taken from a man aged 30 to 39 in good health. The CDR3 loop is CTSSFMGGQGAGDYEQYF. In nucleotides, the CDR3 is TGTACCAGCAGCTTTATGGGGGGACAGGGGGCCGGAGACTACGAGCAGTACTTC.